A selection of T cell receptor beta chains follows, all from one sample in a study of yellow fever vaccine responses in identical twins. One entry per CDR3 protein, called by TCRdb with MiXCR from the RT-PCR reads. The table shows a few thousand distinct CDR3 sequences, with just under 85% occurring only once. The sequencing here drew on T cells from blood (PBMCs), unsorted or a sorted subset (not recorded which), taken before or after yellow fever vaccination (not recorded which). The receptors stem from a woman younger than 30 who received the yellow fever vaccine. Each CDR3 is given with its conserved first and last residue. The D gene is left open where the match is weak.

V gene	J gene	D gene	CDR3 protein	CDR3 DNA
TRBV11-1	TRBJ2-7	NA	CASSSYTYEQYF	TGTGCCAGCAGCTCCTACACGTACGAGCAGTACTTC
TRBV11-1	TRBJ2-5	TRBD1	CASSSDRPQETQYF	TGTGCCAGCAGCTCGGACAGGCCCCAAGAGACCCAGTACTTC
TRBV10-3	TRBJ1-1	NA	CAISERDQNTEAFF	TGTGCCATCAGTGAGCGGGATCAGAACACTGAAGCTTTCTTT
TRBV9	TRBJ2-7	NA	CASSVGLPGYEQYF	TGTGCCAGCAGCGTAGGACTACCTGGATACGAGCAGTACTTC
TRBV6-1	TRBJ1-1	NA	CASRIGFNVFTEAFF	TGTGCCAGCCGGATAGGTTTTAATGTTTTCACTGAAGCTTTCTTT
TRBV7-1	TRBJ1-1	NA	CASSSETATPTEAFF	TGTGCCAGCAGCTCAGAGACAGCAACTCCCACTGAAGCTTTCTTT
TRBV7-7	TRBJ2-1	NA	CASSLTRGPGNEQFF	TGTGCTAGCAGTCTCACCAGGGGACCAGGGAATGAGCAGTTCTTC
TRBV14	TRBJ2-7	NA	CASSQDGYEQYF	TGTGCCAGCAGCCAAGATGGTTACGAGCAGTACTTC
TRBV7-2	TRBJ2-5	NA	CASVTVQETQYF	TGTGCCAGCGTGACAGTCCAAGAGACCCAGTACTTC
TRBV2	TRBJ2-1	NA	CASRDRDAPLNEQFF	TGTGCCAGCAGGGATAGGGACGCCCCGCTCAATGAGCAGTTCTTC
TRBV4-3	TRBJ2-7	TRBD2	CASSPGLAGGYEQYF	TGCGCCAGCAGCCCTGGACTAGCGGGAGGCTACGAGCAGTACTTC
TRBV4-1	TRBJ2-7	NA	CASSQGTAPSYEQYF	TGCGCCAGCAGCCAAGGCACAGCACCCTCCTACGAGCAGTACTTC
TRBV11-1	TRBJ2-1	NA	CASPTGRNEQFF	TGTGCCAGCCCCACAGGGAGGAATGAGCAGTTCTTC
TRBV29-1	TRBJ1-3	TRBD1	CSVEEGTAGNTIYF	TGCAGCGTTGAAGAGGGGACAGCTGGAAACACCATATATTTT
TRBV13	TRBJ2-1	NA	CASSPPHYNEQFF	TGTGCCAGCAGCCCACCCCACTACAATGAGCAGTTCTTC
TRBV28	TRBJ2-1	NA	CASSFPYNEQFF	TGTGCCAGCAGTTTTCCCTACAATGAGCAGTTCTTC